This T cell receptor beta chain was profiled in a study of shared clonotypes between healthy human individuals. Looking at the study overall: A couple of women and a few men aged 18 to 49 made up the donors. Plates per donor: three CD4 naive, three CD4 memory, two CD8 naive, one CD8 memory.

CDR3 length equals 14 residues. Germline trimming cut 3 bases from V and 6 bases from J; bases unmatched to any gene: 4. Germline CDR1 reads MDHEN; CDR2 reads SYDVKM. On this clone: Its antigen is currently unknown.

Study findings and constraints: Across several donors, naive CD4 shared roughly 5.1%, naive CD8 less than 4%, memory CD4 roughly 2.5%, memory CD8 around 0.36%.

The data were produced by immunoSEQ multiplex PCR, yet TCRdb's version contains in-frame clones alone and is incomplete. The table has hundreds of thousands of clones, roughly 96% seen once. Naive CD8 cells lacked CD45RO, underwent positive selection for CCR7 and left out terminally differentiated effector memory CD45RA+ cells. All donors were Caucasian adults living in Nashville, Tennessee. Source material: naive CD8+ T cells sorted from blood. V gene TRBV28 combines with J gene TRBJ2-4, with 8 bases fitting TRBD1. This clonotype was obtained from a woman in her 30s in good health. The CDR3, as DNA: TGTGCCAGCAGTTTGGACAGGGCAGGAAACATTCAGTACTTC. Residues: CASSLDRAGNIQYF.